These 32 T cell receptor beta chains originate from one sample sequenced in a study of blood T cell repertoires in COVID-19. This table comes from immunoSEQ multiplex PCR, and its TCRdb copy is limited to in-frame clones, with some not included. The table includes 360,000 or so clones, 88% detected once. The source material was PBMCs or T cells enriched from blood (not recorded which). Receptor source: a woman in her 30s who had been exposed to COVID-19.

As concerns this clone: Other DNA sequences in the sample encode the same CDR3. For the CDR3, the DNA is TGTGCCATCAGGGGGACAGGGGATAATTCACCCCTCCACTTT. Translated: CAIRGTGDNSPLHF. This chain connects TRBV10-3 to TRBJ1-6, with 10 bases aligning to TRBD1. The CDR3 covers 14 residues. J was trimmed by 5 bases and V by 6 bases; bases with no gene match: 1. Per the germline V gene, CDR1 is ENHRY and CDR2 is SYGVKD.

The CDR3 reads CASSQESGFRGNEKLFF. In nucleotides, the CDR3 is TGTGCCAGCAGCCAAGAGAGCGGATTTCGCGGGAATGAAAAACTGTTTTTT. The chain uses TRBV14 and TRBJ1-4; D remains ambiguous. Germline assignment: CDR1 SGHDN and CDR2 FVKESK. V was clipped by 0 bases and J by 5 bases, with 16 bases between them. CDR3 length equals 17 residues.

DNA for the CDR3: TGTGCCAGCAGTTCCCCCGGACTAGCGGGACCCTACGAGCAGTACTTC. Translated, it gives CASSSPGLAGPYEQYF. V usage is TRBV28 and J usage is TRBJ2-7; 12 nucleotides align to TRBD2. V was pared by 4 bases and J by 2 bases, with 6 bases of the junction left unmatched. The CDR3 loop spans 16 amino acids. Germline CDR1 reads MDHEN; CDR2 reads SYDVKM.

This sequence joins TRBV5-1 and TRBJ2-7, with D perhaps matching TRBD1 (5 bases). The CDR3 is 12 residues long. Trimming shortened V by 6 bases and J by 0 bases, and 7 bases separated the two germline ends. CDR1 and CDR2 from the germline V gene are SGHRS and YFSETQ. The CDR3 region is CASMQGSYEQYF. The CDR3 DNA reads TGCGCCAGCATGCAGGGCTCCTACGAGCAGTACTTC.

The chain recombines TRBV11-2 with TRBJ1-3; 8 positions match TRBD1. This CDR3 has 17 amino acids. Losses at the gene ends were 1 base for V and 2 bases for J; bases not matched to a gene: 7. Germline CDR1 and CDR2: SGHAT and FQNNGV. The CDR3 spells CASSLAGTGLTGNTIYF. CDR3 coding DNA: TGTGCCAGCAGCTTAGCGGGGACAGGTTTAACTGGAAACACCATATATTTT.

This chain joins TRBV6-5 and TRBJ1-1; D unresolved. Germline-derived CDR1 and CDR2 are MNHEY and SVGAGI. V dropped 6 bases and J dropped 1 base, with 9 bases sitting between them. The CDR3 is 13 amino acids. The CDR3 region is CASSAGPNTEAFF. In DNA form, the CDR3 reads TGTGCCAGCAGCGCAGGCCCGAACACTGAAGCTTTCTTT.

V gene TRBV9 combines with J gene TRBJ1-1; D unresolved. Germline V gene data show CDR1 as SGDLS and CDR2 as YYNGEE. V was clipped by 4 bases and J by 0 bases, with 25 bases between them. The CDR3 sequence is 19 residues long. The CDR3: CASSPPVSGRLFMNTEAFF. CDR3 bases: TGTGCCAGCAGCCCTCCTGTTTCGGGTCGCCTCTTCATGAACACTGAAGCTTTCTTT.

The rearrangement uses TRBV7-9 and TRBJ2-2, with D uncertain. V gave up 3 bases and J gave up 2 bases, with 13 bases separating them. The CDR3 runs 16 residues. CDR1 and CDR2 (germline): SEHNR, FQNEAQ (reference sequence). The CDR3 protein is CASSFSNRPNTGELFF. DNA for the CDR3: TGTGCCAGCAGCTTTTCAAACAGACCTAACACCGGGGAGCTGTTTTTT.

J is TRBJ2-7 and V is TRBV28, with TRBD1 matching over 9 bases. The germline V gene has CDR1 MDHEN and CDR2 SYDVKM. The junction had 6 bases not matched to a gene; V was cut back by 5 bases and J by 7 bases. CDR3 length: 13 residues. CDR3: CASSLQGAREQYF. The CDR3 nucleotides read TGTGCCAGCAGTCTACAGGGGGCGCGAGAGCAGTACTTC.

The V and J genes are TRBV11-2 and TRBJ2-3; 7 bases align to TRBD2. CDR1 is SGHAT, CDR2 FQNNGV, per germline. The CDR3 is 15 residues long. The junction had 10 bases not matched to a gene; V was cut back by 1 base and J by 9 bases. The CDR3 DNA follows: TGTGCCAGCAGCTTAGGGGTGTCCGGGGGGAGGACGCAGTATTTT. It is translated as CASSLGVSGGRTQYF.

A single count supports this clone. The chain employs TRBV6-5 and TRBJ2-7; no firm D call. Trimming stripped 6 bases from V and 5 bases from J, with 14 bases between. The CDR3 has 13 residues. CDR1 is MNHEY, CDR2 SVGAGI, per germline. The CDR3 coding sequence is TGTGCCAGCAGCGACACTCGTCCCGACGAGCAGTACTTC. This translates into CASSDTRPDEQYF.

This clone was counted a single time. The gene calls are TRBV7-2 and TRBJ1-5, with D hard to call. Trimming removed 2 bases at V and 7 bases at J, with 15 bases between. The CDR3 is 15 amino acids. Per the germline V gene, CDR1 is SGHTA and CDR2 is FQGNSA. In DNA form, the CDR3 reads TGTGCCAGCAGCTTATGGTCGGAAGCGGGACAGCCCCAGCATTTT. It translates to CASSLWSEAGQPQHF.

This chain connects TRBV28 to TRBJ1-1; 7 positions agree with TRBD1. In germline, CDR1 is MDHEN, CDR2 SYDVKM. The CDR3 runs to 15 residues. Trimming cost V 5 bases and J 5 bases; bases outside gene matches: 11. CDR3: CASSPPRQGGTEAFF. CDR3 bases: TGTGCCAGCAGTCCCCCGCGACAGGGCGGGACTGAAGCTTTCTTT. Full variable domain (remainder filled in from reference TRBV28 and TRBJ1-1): DVKVTQSSRYLVKRTGEKVFLECVQDMDHENMFWYRQDPGLGLRLIYFSYDVKMKEKGDIPEGYSVSREKKERFSLILESASTNQTSMYLCASSPPRQGGTEAFFGQGTRLTVV.

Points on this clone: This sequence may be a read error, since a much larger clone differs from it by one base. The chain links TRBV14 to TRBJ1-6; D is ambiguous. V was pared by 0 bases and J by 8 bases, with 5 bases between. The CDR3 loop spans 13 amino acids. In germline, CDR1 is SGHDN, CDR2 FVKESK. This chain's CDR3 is CASSQEGDSPLHF. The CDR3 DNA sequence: TGTGCCAGCAGCCAAGAAGGAGATTCACCCCTCCACTTT.

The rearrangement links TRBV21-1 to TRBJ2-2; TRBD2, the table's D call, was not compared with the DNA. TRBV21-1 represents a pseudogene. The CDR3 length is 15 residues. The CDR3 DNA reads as TGTGCCAGCAGCAAAGTAGCGGGAGTGACCGGGGAGCTGTTTTTT. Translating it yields CASSKVAGVTGELFF.

The CDR3: CASSRPGGQGDTIYF. In DNA form, the CDR3 reads TGTGCCAGCAGCCGTCCAGGGGGCCAGGGGGACACCATATATTTT. V gene TRBV3-1 (or the pseudogene TRBV3-2) combines with J gene TRBJ1-3; the match to TRBD1 covers 8 bases. Germline loops: CDR1 LGHDT, CDR2 YNNKEL (reference sequence). CDR3 length equals 15 residues. V was pared by 4 bases and J by 8 bases, with 10 bases of the junction left unmatched.

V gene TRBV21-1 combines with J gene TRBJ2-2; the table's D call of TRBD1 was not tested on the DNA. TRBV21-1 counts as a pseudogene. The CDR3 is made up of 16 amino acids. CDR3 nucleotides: TGTGCCAGCAGCGCTTTGCCCAGATTTAAAATCGGGGAGCTGTTTTTT. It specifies CASSALPRFKIGELFF.

CDR3 in DNA: TGTGCCAGCAGTTCCACGACAGGGTTCGAAAAACTGTTTTTT. Amino acid sequence: CASSSTTGFEKLFF. The genes are TRBV28 and TRBJ1-4, with 7 bases aligning to TRBD1. Germline CDR1 is MDHEN and CDR2 is SYDVKM. Trimming removed 4 bases from V and 8 bases from J; junction bases left unmatched: 7. CDR3 length: 14 residues.

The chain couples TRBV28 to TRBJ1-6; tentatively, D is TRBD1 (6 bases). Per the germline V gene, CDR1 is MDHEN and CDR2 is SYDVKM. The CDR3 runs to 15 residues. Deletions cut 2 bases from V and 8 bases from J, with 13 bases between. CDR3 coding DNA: TGTGCCAGCAGTTTACCCAGGGGTGTGCATTCACCCCTCCACTTT. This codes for CASSLPRGVHSPLHF.

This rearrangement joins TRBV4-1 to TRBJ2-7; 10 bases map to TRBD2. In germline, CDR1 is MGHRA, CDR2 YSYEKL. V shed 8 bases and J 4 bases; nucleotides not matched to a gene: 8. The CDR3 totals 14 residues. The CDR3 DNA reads TGCGCCAGCTCTCCGGGACTAGCGAAATACGAGCAGTACTTC. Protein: CASSPGLAKYEQYF.

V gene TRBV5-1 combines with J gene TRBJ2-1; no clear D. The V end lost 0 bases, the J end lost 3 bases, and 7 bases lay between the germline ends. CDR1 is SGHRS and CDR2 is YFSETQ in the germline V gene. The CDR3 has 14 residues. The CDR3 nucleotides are TGCGCCAGCAGCTTGGGGGCCATCTACAATGAGCAGTTCTTC. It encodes CASSLGAIYNEQFF.

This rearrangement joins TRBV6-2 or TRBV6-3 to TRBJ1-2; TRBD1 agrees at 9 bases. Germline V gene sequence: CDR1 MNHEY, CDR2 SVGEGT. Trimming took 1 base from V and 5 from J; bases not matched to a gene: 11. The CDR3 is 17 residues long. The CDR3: CASSYYRGQGIGYGYTF. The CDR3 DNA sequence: TGTGCCAGCAGTTACTACCGGGGACAGGGCATTGGGTATGGCTACACCTTC.

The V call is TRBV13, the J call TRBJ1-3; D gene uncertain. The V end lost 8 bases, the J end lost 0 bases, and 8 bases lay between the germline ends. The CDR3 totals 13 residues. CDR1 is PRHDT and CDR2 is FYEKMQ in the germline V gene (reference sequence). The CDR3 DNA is TGTGCCAGCGGACTAGACTCTGGAAACACCATATATTTT. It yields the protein CASGLDSGNTIYF.

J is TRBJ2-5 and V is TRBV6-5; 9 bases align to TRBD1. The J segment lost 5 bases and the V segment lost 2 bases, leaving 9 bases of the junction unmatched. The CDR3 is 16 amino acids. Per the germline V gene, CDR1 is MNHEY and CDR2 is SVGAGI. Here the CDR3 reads CASSYTRQGEEETQYF. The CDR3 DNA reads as TGTGCCAGCAGTTACACCCGACAGGGGGAGGAGGAGACCCAGTACTTC.

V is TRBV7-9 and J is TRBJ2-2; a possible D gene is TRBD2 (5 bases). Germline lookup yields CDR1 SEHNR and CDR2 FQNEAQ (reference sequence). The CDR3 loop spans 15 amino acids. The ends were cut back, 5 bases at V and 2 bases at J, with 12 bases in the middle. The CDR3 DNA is TGTGCCAGCAGCAAACCGGGATCTAACACCGGGGAGCTGTTTTTT. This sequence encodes CASSKPGSNTGELFF.

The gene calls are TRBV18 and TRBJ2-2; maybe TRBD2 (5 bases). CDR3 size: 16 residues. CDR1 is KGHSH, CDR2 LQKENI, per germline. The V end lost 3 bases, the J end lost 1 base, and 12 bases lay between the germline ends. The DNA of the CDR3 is TGTGCCAGCTCACCGATGAGCGGAATGAACACCGGGGAGCTGTTTTTT. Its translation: CASSPMSGMNTGELFF.

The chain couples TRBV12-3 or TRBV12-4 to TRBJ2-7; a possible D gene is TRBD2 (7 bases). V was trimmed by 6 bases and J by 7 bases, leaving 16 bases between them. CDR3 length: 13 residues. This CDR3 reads CASRPLQGGEQYF. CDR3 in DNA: TGTGCCAGCAGGCCACTACAGGGAGGGGAGCAGTACTTC.

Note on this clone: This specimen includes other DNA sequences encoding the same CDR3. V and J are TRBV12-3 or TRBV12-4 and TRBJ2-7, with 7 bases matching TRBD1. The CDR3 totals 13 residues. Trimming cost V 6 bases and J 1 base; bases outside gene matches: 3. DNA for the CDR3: TGTGCCAGCAGATGGACAGGATCCTACGAGCAGTACTTC. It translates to CASRWTGSYEQYF.

CDR3 nucleotides: TGTGCCAGCAGCTTGGGGGACAGGGGGCGTGTTGGCTACACCTTC. It codes for CASSLGDRGRVGYTF. This sequence joins TRBV7-9 and TRBJ1-2; 12 bases are a match to TRBD1. The CDR3 contains 15 residues. The ends lost 3 bases at V and 7 bases at J; junction bases unmatched: 6. Germline V CDR1 and CDR2: SEHNR, FQNEAQ (reference sequence).

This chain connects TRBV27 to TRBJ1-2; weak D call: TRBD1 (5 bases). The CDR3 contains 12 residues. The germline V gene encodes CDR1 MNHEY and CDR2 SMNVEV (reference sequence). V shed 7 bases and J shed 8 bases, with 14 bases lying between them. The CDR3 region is CASKQDPFGYTF. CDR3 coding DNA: TGTGCCAGCAAACAGGACCCCTTCGGCTACACCTTC.

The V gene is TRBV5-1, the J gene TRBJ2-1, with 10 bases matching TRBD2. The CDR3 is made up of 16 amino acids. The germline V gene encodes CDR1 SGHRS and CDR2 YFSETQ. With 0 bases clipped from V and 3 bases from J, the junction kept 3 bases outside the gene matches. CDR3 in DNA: TGCGCCAGCAGCTTGGGGACTAGCGGCCTCTACAATGAGCAGTTCTTC. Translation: CASSLGTSGLYNEQFF.

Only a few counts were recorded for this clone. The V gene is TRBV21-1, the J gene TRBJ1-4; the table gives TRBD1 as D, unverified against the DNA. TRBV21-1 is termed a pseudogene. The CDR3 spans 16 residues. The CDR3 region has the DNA TGTGCCAGCAGCATCCGTCCCGGGACAGTTAATGAAAAACTGTTTTTT. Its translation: CASSIRPGTVNEKLFF.